The following is a TCR beta chain sequence with its context. This entry comes from a study of control samples from healthy donors and cancer patients. J was trimmed by 5 bases and V by 4 bases; bases with no gene match: 20. This CDR3 is built from 18 residues. CDR1 and CDR2 (germline): SGHDT, YYEEEE. Method: immunoSEQ multiplex PCR; TCRdb's copy keeps in-frame clones and lacks some. Of around 80,000 clones in the sample, 70% to 90% are singletons; the top ten hold more than 5%. J is TRBJ2-7 and V is TRBV5-6, with 8 bases identical to TRBD1. Sequencing was performed on blood. The receptor comes from a woman aged 50 to 60 in good health. In DNA form, the CDR3 reads TGTGCCAGCAGCCACAGCGCGCCTTTGGACAGGGATCGAAACGAGCAGTACTTC. Its protein product is CASSHSAPLDRDRNEQYF.